Described below is a single T cell receptor beta chain sequence and its context. Its target is unknown. This sample stems from a study of CD8+CD57+ T cells in acquired aplastic anemia. Study overall: Sorting CD4+ and CD8+ cells gave DNA averaging roughly 3.2 ug. For CD4+ cells, healthy donors had an average of roughly 11 million reads. Findings of the study overall: In common between the patients and the controls were twenty-nine CD8+ CDR3 sequences.

Profiles of TCR beta VDJ and CDR3 were generated from a genomic DNA template. TCRdb reanalysed the reads using MiXCR and keeps one entry per CDR3 protein. The sample gives about 180,000 distinct CDR3 sequences, around half of which show up once; approximately 2.9% is in the top ten. Trimming took 0 bases from V and 6 from J, leaving 8 bases between them. Germline V gives CDR1 DFQATT, CDR2 SNEGSKA (reference sequence). The CDR3 length is 12 residues. The sequence was collected from a human donor in good health. The chain couples TRBV20-1 to TRBJ1-1; no clear D gene. The specimen sequenced was sorted CD4+, CD8+, or CD8+CD57+ T cells (not recorded which) from PBMCs. The DNA of the CDR3 is TGCAGTGCTAGAGAGGGCCCAGCTGAAGCTTTCTTT. The encoded protein is CSAREGPAEAFF.